This is a list of T cell receptor beta chains from one sample in a study of cytomegalovirus exposure and HLA in healthy donors. The repertoire was sequenced with immunoSEQ multiplex PCR; TCRdb's copy has only in-frame clones and lacks some. The table lists 150,000 to 200,000 clones, approximately 77% of them singletons. Input material: PBMCs. Receptor source: a man under 40 in good health and CMV-seropositive. Both conserved end residues are part of each CDR3. A D gene is named only where the DNA matches it firmly. Clone size is not always given. Where it is, it says once, few, many or a class for expanded clones.

>TRBD2|TRBV7-9|once|TRBJ2-1|14
CASSWEGFLSEQFF
TGTGCCAGCAGCTGGGAGGGGTTTTTGAGTGAGCAGTTCTTC
>.|TRBV7-9|.|TRBJ1-2|14
CASSRTPGLVGYTF
TGTGCCAGCAGCCGGACCCCAGGGTTGGTTGGCTACACCTTC
>.|TRBV6-5|few|TRBJ1-1|14
CASSYLSRNTEAFF
TGTGCCAGCAGTTACTTGAGCCGAAACACTGAAGCTTTCTTT
>TRBD1|TRBV4-3|.|TRBJ2-6|18
CASSQDGRGRGGANVLTF
TGCGCCAGCAGCCAAGATGGCAGGGGGCGAGGCGGGGCCAACGTCCTGACTTTC
>.|TRBV11-1|.|TRBJ2-5|12
CASSPEGETQYF
TGTGCCAGCAGCCCCGAGGGTGAGACCCAGTACTTC
>.|TRBV10-1|.|TRBJ2-3|15
CASSEPGSTTDTQYF
TGCGCCAGCAGTGAACCAGGGTCCACCACAGATACGCAGTATTTT
>.|TRBV9|.|TRBJ2-1|12
CASSVVSNEQFF
TGTGCCAGCAGCGTAGTGTCGAATGAGCAGTTCTTC
>TRBD1|TRBV19|.|TRBJ2-3|16
CASRDRGYSSTDTQYF
TGTGCCAGCCGGGACAGGGGGTATTCTAGCACAGATACGCAGTATTTT
>.|TRBV6-5|few|TRBJ2-7|14
CASSYSKGSYEQYF
TGTGCCAGCAGTTACTCCAAGGGGTCCTACGAGCAGTACTTC
>.|TRBV30|.|TRBJ2-1|15
CAWSDKGTLTMEQFF
TGTGCCTGGAGTGATAAGGGGACACTCACAATGGAGCAGTTCTTC
>TRBD2|TRBV7-6|.|TRBJ2-2|16
CASGFAGGQGTGELFF
TGTGCCAGCGGGTTCGCGGGGGGCCAGGGCACCGGGGAGCTGTTTTTT
>TRBD2|TRBV10-3|.|TRBJ2-3|17
CAISAGTSGGAIDTQYF
TGTGCCATCAGTGCAGGGACTAGCGGGGGGGCAATAGATACGCAGTATTTT
>.|TRBV4-1|.|TRBJ2-5|14
CASSQEIAAETQYF
TGCGCCAGCAGCCAAGAAATAGCAGCAGAGACCCAGTACTTC
>.|TRBV18|.|TRBJ1-1|13
CASSQTENTEAFF
TGTGCCAGCTCACAGACAGAGAACACTGAAGCTTTCTTT
>.|TRBV7-9|.|TRBJ2-7|15
CASSFQGGGTYEQYF
TGTGCCAGCAGCTTCCAGGGGGGTGGAACCTACGAGCAGTACTTC
>TRBD2|TRBV11-2|.|TRBJ2-1|14
CASRRRGAGDEQFF
TGTGCCAGCCGAAGGCGGGGGGCCGGTGATGAGCAGTTCTTC
>TRBD2|TRBV10-2|.|TRBJ2-3|17
CASSAGTSGGLTDTQYF
TGCGCCAGCAGTGCTGGGACTAGCGGGGGCCTCACAGATACGCAGTATTTT
>.|TRBV5-4|.|TRBJ2-1|16
CASSPLVGGPTNEQFF
TGTGCCAGCAGCCCGCTTGTGGGGGGACCTACTAATGAGCAGTTCTTC
>.|TRBV18|once|TRBJ1-5|16
CASSPEGGQFNQPQHF
TGTGCCAGCTCACCCGAAGGAGGGCAGTTCAATCAGCCCCAGCATTTT
>.|TRBV9|once|TRBJ2-6|15
CASSASGAGANVLTF
TGTGCCAGCAGCGCTTCGGGAGCTGGGGCCAACGTCCTGACTTTC
>.|TRBV27|few|TRBJ2-2|14
CASTSLGATGELFF
TGTGCCAGCACCTCGCTGGGGGCCACCGGGGAGCTGTTTTTT
>.|TRBV4-1|.|TRBJ2-7|15
CASSQDPGGDYEQYF
TGCGCCAGCAGCCAAGACCCAGGCGGGGACTACGAGCAGTACTTC
>.|TRBV5-6|.|TRBJ2-1|12
CASSRENNEQFF
TGTGCCAGCAGCCGGGAAAACAATGAGCAGTTCTTC
>TRBD1|TRBV10-2|.|TRBJ2-7|13
CASSTGNYYEQYF
TGCGCCAGCTCGACAGGGAATTATTACGAGCAGTACTTC
>TRBD1|TRBV5-1|few|TRBJ2-2|14
CASSPGTATGELFF
TGCGCCAGCAGCCCCGGGACAGCCACCGGGGAGCTGTTTTTT
>.|TRBV4-3|.|TRBJ2-5|13
CASSPGVSETQYF
TGCGCCAGCAGCCCGGGGGTATCGGAGACCCAGTACTTC
>.|TRBV6-5|.|TRBJ1-5|15
CASSLSRDSNQPQHF
TGTGCCAGCAGTTTGTCGCGAGATAGCAATCAGCCCCAGCATTTT
>.|TRBV4-1|once|TRBJ2-6|16
CASSRGTASGANVLTF
TGCGCCAGCAGCCGCGGGACAGCATCTGGGGCCAACGTCCTGACTTTC
>.|TRBV18|.|TRBJ1-4|15
CASSPREATNEKLFF
TGTGCCAGCTCACCAAGGGAGGCAACTAATGAAAAACTGTTTTTT
>TRBD1|TRBV7-9|.|TRBJ2-5|14
CASNLGQGWETQYF
TGTGCCAGCAACCTGGGACAGGGATGGGAGACCCAGTACTTC
>.|TRBV6-6|few|TRBJ2-7|14
CASNPTTESYEQYF
TGTGCCAGCAATCCGACGACGGAGTCCTACGAGCAGTACTTC
>.|TRBV6-1|.|TRBJ1-6|15
CASSERSSYNSPLHF
TGTGCCAGCAGTGAGCGGAGCTCCTATAATTCACCCCTCCACTTT
>TRBD2|TRBV4-1|.|TRBJ2-7|15
CASSHSPGGLYEQYF
TGCGCCAGCAGCCACTCGCCGGGGGGGTTGTACGAGCAGTACTTC
>.|TRBV28|.|TRBJ1-6|12
CASRRSNSPLHF
TGTGCCAGCAGGAGGAGTAATTCACCCCTCCACTTT
>.|TRBV19|.|TRBJ1-5|16
CASSNQQGRSNQPQHF
TGTGCCAGTAGTAACCAACAGGGTAGGAGCAATCAGCCCCAGCATTTT
>.|TRBV28|.|TRBJ2-5|15
CASSLPLKQAETQYF
TGTGCCAGCAGTCTCCCCCTAAAGCAGGCGGAGACCCAGTACTTC
>TRBD2|TRBV7-9|.|TRBJ2-1|15
CASSIQRGGSNEQFF
TGTGCCAGCAGCATTCAGCGGGGGGGCTCTAATGAGCAGTTCTTC
>.|TRBV6-5|once|TRBJ2-3|15
CASSYTRSGTDTQYF
TGTGCCAGCAGTTACACTAGGTCTGGCACAGATACGCAGTATTTT
>.|TRBV19|.|TRBJ2-7|15
CASSKEGARSYEQYF
TGTGCCAGTAGTAAGGAAGGGGCTAGGTCCTACGAGCAGTACTTC
>.|TRBV11-2|.|TRBJ2-3|16
CASSLVGGSPTDTQYF
TGTGCCAGCAGCTTAGTTGGGGGGAGCCCCACAGATACGCAGTATTTT
>TRBD1|TRBV19|.|TRBJ2-2|15
CASSRQGANPGELFF
TGTGCCAGTAGTCGACAGGGGGCGAATCCCGGGGAGCTGTTTTTT
>TRBD1|TRBV7-2|.|TRBJ2-7|15
CASSLGTGGLYEQYF
TGTGCCAGCAGCCTAGGGACAGGGGGACTCTACGAGCAGTACTTC
>.|TRBV27|.|TRBJ1-1|12
CASSSGDTEAFF
TGTGCCAGCAGCTCGGGGGACACTGAAGCTTTCTTT
>.|TRBV19|.|TRBJ1-5|15
CASSDSGYSNQPQHF
TGTGCCAGTTCAGACAGTGGTTATAGCAATCAGCCCCAGCATTTT
>TRBD2|TRBV4-1|.|TRBJ2-3|17
CASSPIPGLAGEHTQYF
TGCGCCAGCAGCCCCATACCGGGACTAGCGGGGGAACATACGCAGTATTTT
>TRBD1|TRBV5-1|.|TRBJ2-3|15
CASSLGGQEGDTQYF
TGCGCCAGCAGCTTAGGGGGACAGGAGGGAGATACGCAGTATTTT
>TRBD2|TRBV10-3|.|TRBJ2-7|15
CATAQRGSLGYEQYF
TGTGCCACCGCTCAGCGGGGGTCTCTCGGGTACGAGCAGTACTTC
>.|TRBV4-1|.|TRBJ2-2|14
CASSHGLGTGELFF
TGCGCCAGCAGCCACGGACTGGGAACCGGGGAGCTGTTTTTT
>.|TRBV4-3|.|TRBJ1-2|15
CASSQDRGGNYGYTF
TGCGCCAGCAGCCAAGACCGGGGGGGAAACTATGGCTACACCTTC
>.|TRBV7-6|once|TRBJ2-5|14
CASSAASGFETQYF
TGTGCCAGCAGCGCCGCATCAGGGTTTGAGACCCAGTACTTC
>.|TRBV2|.|TRBJ1-1|13
CASSESDNTEAFF
TGTGCCAGCAGTGAAAGCGATAACACTGAAGCTTTCTTT
>.|TRBV28|few|TRBJ1-1|13
CASRLQGNTEAFF
TGTGCCAGCAGACTACAGGGGAACACTGAAGCTTTCTTT
>TRBD1|TRBV30|.|TRBJ1-3|14
CAWGQGHSGNTIYF
TGTGCCTGGGGACAGGGCCACTCTGGAAACACCATATATTTT
>.|TRBV13|.|TRBJ2-5|14
CASSLEKGIKTQYF
TGTGCCAGCAGCTTAGAAAAGGGGATCAAGACCCAGTACTTC
>TRBD1|TRBV29-1|.|TRBJ2-2|13
CSVRQGPTGELFF
TGCAGCGTTAGACAGGGGCCCACCGGGGAGCTGTTTTTT